The next 31 T cell receptor beta chains were all read from a single sample in a study of metastatic and nonmetastatic thyroid tumors. Thyroid surgery was preceded by no treatment in any patient. MiXCR re-clonotyped the PCR reads for TCRdb. Counted here are 6,600 or so clones, roughly 32% occurring once; the ten biggest clones make up over 15%. The specimen sequenced was adjacent normal tissue. The receptors derive from a female donor with papillary thyroid cancer or a benign thyroid nodule (not recorded which). Some clones in this sample may be carry-over from other donors' samples.

This clone was picked up one time. This chain links TRBV7-9 with TRBJ1-2, with D maybe TRBD1 (6 bases). Germline CDR1 and CDR2: SEHNR and FQNEAQ (reference sequence). The CDR3 runs 15 residues. Between the trimmed V and J ends, which lost 6 bases and 2 bases, there was a span of 16 bases. In DNA, the CDR3 is TGTGCCAGCAGTCAGGCAGGGACAACAAACTATGGCTACACCTTC. Encoded protein: CASSQAGTTNYGYTF.

Within the sample, this clone is medium-sized. This chain connects TRBV27 to TRBJ1-5, with 9 nucleotides matching TRBD1. In germline, CDR1 is MNHEY, CDR2 SMNVEV (reference sequence). V shed 0 bases, J shed 4 bases, and the junction held 10 bases outside the gene matches. There are 18 residues in the CDR3. The CDR3 coding sequence is TGTGCCAGCAGTTTATCGTGGAGGCCGGGACAGGGAAATCAGCCCCAGCATTTT. Its translation: CASSLSWRPGQGNQPQHF.

This clone has only a few counts. This sequence joins TRBV12-3 or TRBV12-4 and TRBJ2-7; either TRBD1 or TRBD2 may fit D (5 bases each). The CDR3 is 13 residues long. V lost 5 bases to trimming and J lost 4 bases, with 12 bases between them. As DNA, the CDR3 is TGTGCCAGCAGTCCCGGGACCTCTTACGAGCAGTACTTC. It is translated as CASSPGTSYEQYF.

The CDR3 coding sequence is TGTGCCAGCAGCCCCCGGGACTCTTACTCCTACGAGCAGTACTTC. It is translated as CASSPRDSYSYEQYF. V usage is TRBV7-8 and J usage is TRBJ2-7; possibly TRBD2 for D (6 bases). Per germline, CDR1 SGHVS and CDR2 FQNEAQ. The V end was cut by 5 bases, the J end by 0 bases, with 14 bases between. The CDR3 runs to 15 residues.

There are a few counts of this clone. V gene TRBV5-1 combines with J gene TRBJ1-1, with TRBD1 matching over 8 bases. Germline V lookup: CDR1 SGHRS, CDR2 YFSETQ. V was pared by 4 bases and J by 1 base, with 3 bases of the junction left unmatched. This CDR3 is 14 amino acids long. The CDR3 DNA sequence: TGCGCCAGCAGCCCAGGGACAGGGAACACTGAAGCTTTCTTT. The encoded protein is CASSPGTGNTEAFF. Supplemented by reference TRBV5-1 and TRBJ1-1, the full variable domain reads KAGVTQTPRYLIKTRGQQVTLSCSPISGHRSVSWYQQTPGQGLQFLFEYFSETQRNKGNFPGRFSGRQFSNSRSEMNVSTLELGDSALYLCASSPGTGNTEAFFGQGTRLTVV.

The chain links TRBV12-3 or TRBV12-4 to TRBJ2-7; D remains ambiguous. V was clipped by 0 bases and J by 2 bases, with 20 bases between them. This CDR3 region has 18 residues. CDR3 in amino acids: CASSLAPRTFISAYEQYF. CDR3 bases: TGTGCCAGCAGTTTAGCGCCCAGGACGTTTATCAGTGCCTACGAGCAGTACTTC.

A note on this clone: The germline gene is not matched at one end of the junction; a read error may be the cause. J is TRBJ1-1 and V is TRBV2; D ambiguous. There are 17 residues in the CDR3. Per the germline V gene, CDR1 is SNHLY and CDR2 is FYNNEI. CDR3 amino acids: CASSLTREIGVYTESFF. DNA of the CDR3: TGTGCCAGCAGTTTAACTCGTGAAATTGGGGTGTACACTGAATCTTTCTTT.

V is TRBV7-6 and J is TRBJ2-5; D gene unclear. The CDR3 length is 14 residues. Germline CDR1 is SGHVS and CDR2 is FNYEAQ. V lost 2 bases, J lost 1 base, and 8 bases lay in between. The CDR3 is CASSLKRFQETQYF. CDR3 DNA sequence: TGTGCCAGCAGCTTAAAGCGCTTCCAAGAGACCCAGTACTTC.

This clone was seen only a few times. The chain combines TRBV30 with TRBJ2-2; TRBD2 aligns across 14 bases. Germline V gene lookup returns CDR1 GTSNPN and CDR2 SVGIG (reference sequence). V was clipped by 0 bases and J by 6 bases; unmatched bases: 0. This CDR3 contains 15 residues. CDR3 protein: CAWSVTSGRAGELFF. CDR3 bases: TGTGCCTGGAGTGTGACTAGCGGGAGGGCCGGGGAGCTGTTTTTT.

This clone has only a few counts. The genes are TRBV28 and TRBJ2-7, with D unresolved. The CDR3 is 14 residues long. V was cut by 8 bases and J by 2 bases, with 16 bases left in between. Germline loops: CDR1 MDHEN, CDR2 SYDVKM. The CDR3 nucleotides read TGTGCCAGCTCCCTGGCAGTACCTGCCTACGAGCAGTACTTC. Translation gives CASSLAVPAYEQYF.

A word on this clone: Without the conserved terminal phenylalanine or tryptophan, this CDR3 likely stems from a read error. The chain couples TRBV7-7 to TRBJ2-2; tentatively, D is TRBD1 (5 bases). Germline CDR1 is SSHAT and CDR2 is FNYEAQ (reference sequence). CDR3 length: 14 amino acids. The CDR3 region has the DNA TGTGCTAGCAGTTCGGACACCACTACAGGGGAGCTGTTTTCT. This translates into CASSSDTTTGELFS.

This clone counts as medium-sized. This rearrangement joins TRBV28 to TRBJ2-5; a possible D gene is TRBD2 (5 bases). V lost 4 bases and J lost 5, with 17 bases in between. Germline V CDR1 and CDR2: MDHEN, SYDVKM. The CDR3 is made up of 15 amino acids. The CDR3 sequence is CASSSLLGSAETQYF. The CDR3 nucleotides are TGTGCCAGCAGTTCCCTCTTGGGGAGCGCGGAGACCCAGTACTTC.

This clone turned up a few times. The junction and the germline gene differ at one end; a read error may be behind it. This sequence joins TRBV10-3 and TRBJ2-6, with D maybe TRBD1 (5 bases). Looked up from germline, CDR1 is ENHRY and CDR2 is SYGVKD. The CDR3 length is 16 residues. CDR3 in amino acids: CEISEDGNSGANVLTF. In nucleotides, the CDR3 is TGTGAAATCAGTGAGGACGGCAACTCTGGGGCCAACGTACTGACTTTC.

This clone was observed at least ten times. V is TRBV9 and J is TRBJ2-1, with 8 bases lining up with TRBD2. The CDR3 covers 15 residues. Per the germline V gene, CDR1 is SGDLS and CDR2 is YYNGEE. Trimming cost V 1 base and J 4 bases; bases outside gene matches: 4. The CDR3 protein is CASSVLTGGYNEQFF. The CDR3 coding sequence is TGTGCCAGCAGCGTACTTACGGGGGGGTACAATGAGCAGTTCTTC.

The chain recombines TRBV6-2 or TRBV6-3 with TRBJ2-7; D is undetermined. Germline V gene sequence: CDR1 MNHEY, CDR2 SVGEGT. The CDR3 has 13 amino acids. The ends were cut back, 6 bases at V and 2 bases at J, with 11 bases in the middle. The CDR3 region has the DNA TGTGCCAGCAGCCTGTTAACACCCTACGAGCAGTACTTC. Translating gives CASSLLTPYEQYF.

This clone was counted only a few times. The chain carries TRBV28 and TRBJ2-7, with a possible D match to TRBD2 (6 bases). Trimming cost V 5 bases and J 2 bases, with 16 bases left between them. The CDR3 spans 15 residues. Germline lookup yields CDR1 MDHEN and CDR2 SYDVKM. DNA of the CDR3: TGTGCCAGCAGTCCTGGGACTTTAGGTACCTACGAGCAGTACTTC. Its protein is CASSPGTLGTYEQYF.

This clone is classed as medium-sized (0.01 to 0.1%). This chain joins TRBV15 and TRBJ1-2; 7 bases map to TRBD1. The CDR3 length is 14 residues. J lost 7 bases, V lost 0 bases, and 5 bases had no gene match. Germline V gene data show CDR1 as LNHNV and CDR2 as YYDKDF (reference sequence). CDR3 nucleotides: TGTGCCACCAGCAGAGATTGGAGGGGGCTTGGCTACACCTTC. It is translated as CATSRDWRGLGYTF.

This clone appeared a few times. The chain couples TRBV24-1 to TRBJ2-1; the D gene is possibly TRBD1 (6 bases). Germline V gene sequence: CDR1 KGHDR, CDR2 SFDVKD. The CDR3 has 16 residues. V was shortened by 0 bases and J by 1 base, with 9 bases between the two germline ends. CDR3 in amino acids: CATSDLGRGSYNEQFF. CDR3 nucleotides: TGTGCCACCAGTGATTTGGGCAGGGGTTCCTACAATGAGCAGTTCTTC.

This clone was seen once. The chain has TRBV20-1 and TRBJ2-2; D is undetermined. Per the germline V gene, CDR1 is DFQATT and CDR2 is SNEGSKA (reference sequence). Trimming removed 1 base at V and 5 bases at J, with 14 bases between. This CDR3 contains 15 residues. CDR3 amino acids: CSARVFGKGTGELFF. CDR3 DNA sequence: TGCAGTGCTAGAGTCTTTGGGAAGGGAACCGGGGAGCTGTTTTTT.

The chain uses TRBV9 and TRBJ2-7, with D perhaps given as TRBD1 or TRBD2 (6 bases each). The CDR3 is made up of 15 amino acids. Trimming shortened V by 0 bases and J by 6 bases, and 16 bases separated the two germline ends. CDR1 and CDR2 (germline): SGDLS, YYNGEE. CDR3 sequence reads: CASSVGRGVVAEQYF. The CDR3 DNA is TGTGCCAGCAGCGTAGGGAGGGGGGTAGTGGCCGAGCAGTACTTC.

This clone was found many times. The chain employs TRBV28 and TRBJ2-4, with 12 nucleotides matching TRBD1. Germline lookup yields CDR1 MDHEN and CDR2 SYDVKM. V shed 5 bases and J 6 bases; nucleotides not matched to a gene: 5. The CDR3 covers 15 residues. The CDR3 loop is CASSPVGQGANIQYF. The DNA of the CDR3 is TGTGCCAGCAGTCCGGTGGGACAGGGGGCAAACATTCAGTACTTC.

This clone is labeled as medium-sized. The rearrangement links TRBV25-1 to TRBJ2-5, with D unclear. The CDR3 covers 10 residues. Per the germline V gene, CDR1 is MGHDK and CDR2 is SYGVNS. V lost 8 bases, J lost 2 bases, and 3 bases lay in between. The CDR3, as DNA: TGTGCCAGCGGACAAGAGACCCAGTACTTC. Translation gives CASGQETQYF.

The sample holds many counts of this clone. This chain links TRBV11-1 with TRBJ2-7; 12 bases fit TRBD2. CDR3 length: 16 amino acids. Trimming at V came to 1 base and at J to 1 base, leaving 2 bases not matched to a gene. Germline V gives CDR1 SGHAT, CDR2 FQDESV (reference sequence). DNA for the CDR3: TGTGCCAGCAGCTTAGGGACTAGCGGGACGTCCTACGAGCAGTACTTC. Its protein is CASSLGTSGTSYEQYF.

This clone appeared a few times. The rearrangement joins TRBV6-2 or TRBV6-3 to TRBJ1-2; D is uncertain. The length of the CDR3 is 12 residues. Between the trimmed V and J ends, which lost 5 bases and 3 bases, there was a span of 7 bases. Germline V CDR1 and CDR2: MNHEY, SVGEGT. CDR3: CASSNGHYGYTF. The CDR3 DNA follows: TGTGCCAGCAGTAACGGTCACTATGGCTACACCTTC.

By frequency in the sample, this clone is medium-sized. The rearrangement links TRBV15 to TRBJ2-7; 8 nucleotides line up with TRBD1. This CDR3 region has 14 residues. Germline V gene data show CDR1 as LNHNV and CDR2 as YYDKDF (reference sequence). V lost 6 bases, J lost 3 bases, and 7 bases stayed unmatched. The CDR3 here is CATRGDRGLYEQYF. The CDR3 coding sequence is TGTGCCACCAGGGGAGACAGGGGTCTCTACGAGCAGTACTTC.

This clone rates as medium-sized. The genes are TRBV6-1 and TRBJ1-5; 7 bases match TRBD1. The CDR3 consists of 15 residues. Germline values: CDR1 MNHNS, CDR2 SASEGT. Trimming cost V 6 bases and J 4 bases; bases outside gene matches: 9. CDR3 residues: CASRRAGTENQPQHF. For the CDR3, the DNA is TGTGCCAGCAGGAGAGCCGGGACAGAAAATCAGCCCCAGCATTTT.

This rearrangement joins TRBV9 to TRBJ1-2; 8 bases are shared with TRBD1. Germline trimming cut 0 bases from V and 7 bases from J; bases unmatched to any gene: 8. CDR1 is SGDLS and CDR2 is YYNGEE in the germline V gene. The CDR3 is 15 residues long. In DNA form, the CDR3 reads TGTGCCAGCAGCGTAGGGGGTACAGGGGGACGTGGCTACACCTTC. Amino acid sequence: CASSVGGTGGRGYTF.

Notes on this clone: A junction end diverges from the germline sequence, so it may reflect a read error. The chain employs TRBV12-3 or TRBV12-4 and TRBJ2-6, with 9 bases that match TRBD1. There are 17 residues in the CDR3. The CDR3 DNA reads TGTGCCAGCAGACCCGACAGGGGGAACTCTGGGACCGACGTCCCGACTTTC. Protein sequence: CASRPDRGNSGTDVPTF.

DNA for the CDR3: TGTGCCACCAGCAGTACCCTCGGGACAGAGCAGTTCTTC. This encodes CATSSTLGTEQFF. The gene calls are TRBV15 and TRBJ2-1, with D possibly TRBD1 on 6 matching bases. Between the trimmed V and J ends, which lost 3 bases and 10 bases, there was a span of 13 bases. The CDR3 consists of 13 residues. The germline V gene has CDR1 LNHNV and CDR2 YYDKDF (reference sequence).

The genes are TRBV11-1 and TRBJ1-5, with unresolved D. Germline V gives CDR1 SGHAT, CDR2 FQDESV (reference sequence). This CDR3 contains 15 residues. Trimming cost V 0 bases and J 10 bases, with 16 bases left between them. This chain's CDR3 is CASSLATGRSRPQHF. The CDR3 DNA sequence: TGTGCCAGCAGCTTAGCGACGGGGAGGTCACGACCCCAGCATTTT.

Within the sample, this clone is medium-sized. V gene TRBV2 combines with J gene TRBJ1-1, with D uncertain. CDR1 is SNHLY and CDR2 is FYNNEI in the germline V gene. The ends were cut back, 5 bases at V and 7 bases at J, with 14 bases in the middle. The CDR3 contains 13 residues. In DNA, the CDR3 is TGTGCCAGCAGTTACGACCCAGGTATTGAAGCTTTCTTT. Amino acids: CASSYDPGIEAFF.